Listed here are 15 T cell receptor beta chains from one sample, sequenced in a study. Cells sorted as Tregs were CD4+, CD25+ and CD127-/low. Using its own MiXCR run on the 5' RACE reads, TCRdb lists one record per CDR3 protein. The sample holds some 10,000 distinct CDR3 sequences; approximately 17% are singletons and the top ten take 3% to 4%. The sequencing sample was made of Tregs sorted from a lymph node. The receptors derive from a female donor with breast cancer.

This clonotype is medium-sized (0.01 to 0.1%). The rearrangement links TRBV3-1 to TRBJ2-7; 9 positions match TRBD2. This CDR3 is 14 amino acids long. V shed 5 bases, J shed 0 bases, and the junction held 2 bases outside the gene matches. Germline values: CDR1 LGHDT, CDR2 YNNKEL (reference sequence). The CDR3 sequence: CASSLTSGSYEQYF. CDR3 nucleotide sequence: TGTGCCAGCAGCTTGACTAGCGGCTCCTACGAGCAGTACTTC.

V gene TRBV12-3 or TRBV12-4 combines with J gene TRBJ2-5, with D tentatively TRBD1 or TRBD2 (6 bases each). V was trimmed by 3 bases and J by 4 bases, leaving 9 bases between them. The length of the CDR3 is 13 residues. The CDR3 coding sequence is TGTGCCAGCAGTTTTGGGGGGCGAGAGACCCAGTACTTC. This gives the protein CASSFGGRETQYF.

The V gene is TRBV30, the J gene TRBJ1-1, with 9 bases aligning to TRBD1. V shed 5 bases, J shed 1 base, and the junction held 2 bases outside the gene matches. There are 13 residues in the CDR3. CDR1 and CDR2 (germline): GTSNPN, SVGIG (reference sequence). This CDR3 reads CAWGTGWNTEAFF. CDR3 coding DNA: TGTGCCTGGGGGACAGGGTGGAACACTGAAGCTTTCTTT.

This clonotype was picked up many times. The CDR3 here is CASSPVSTGLAGLSYEQYF. The CDR3 DNA reads as TGCGCCAGCAGCCCGGTCTCCACGGGACTAGCGGGGTTATCCTACGAGCAGTACTTC. The chain has TRBV4-1 and TRBJ2-7; 13 bases are a match to TRBD2. The CDR3 has 19 residues. V trimming: 4 bases; J trimming: 1 base; junction bases outside the gene matches: 13. Germline CDR1 MGHRA, CDR2 YSYEKL.

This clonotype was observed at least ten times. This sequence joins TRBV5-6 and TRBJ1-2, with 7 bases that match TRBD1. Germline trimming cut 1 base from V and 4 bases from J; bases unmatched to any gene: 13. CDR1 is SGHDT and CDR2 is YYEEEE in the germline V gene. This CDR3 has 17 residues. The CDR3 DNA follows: TGTGCCAGCAGCTTGCTCAGGGAAAGGGGGCTATCCTATGGCTACACCTTC. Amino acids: CASSLLRERGLSYGYTF.

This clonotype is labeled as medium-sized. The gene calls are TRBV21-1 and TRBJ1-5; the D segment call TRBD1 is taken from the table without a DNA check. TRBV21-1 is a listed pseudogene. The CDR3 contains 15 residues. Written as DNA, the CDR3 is TGTGCCAGCACCCCCGGGGTGGCTCCTAATCAGCCCCAGCATTTT. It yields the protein CASTPGVAPNQPQHF.

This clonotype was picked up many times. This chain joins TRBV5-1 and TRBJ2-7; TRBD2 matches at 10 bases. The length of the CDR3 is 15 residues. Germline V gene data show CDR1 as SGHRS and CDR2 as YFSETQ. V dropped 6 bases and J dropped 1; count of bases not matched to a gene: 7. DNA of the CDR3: TGCGCCAGCACCCATCTAGCGGGAGTGTCCTACGAGCAGTACTTC. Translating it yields CASTHLAGVSYEQYF.

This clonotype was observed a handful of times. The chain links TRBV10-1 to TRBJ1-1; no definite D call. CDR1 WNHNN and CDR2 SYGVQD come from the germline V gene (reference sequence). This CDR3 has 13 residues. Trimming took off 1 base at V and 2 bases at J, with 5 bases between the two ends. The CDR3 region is CASSEWGNTEAFF. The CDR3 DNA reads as TGCGCCAGCAGTGAGTGGGGTAACACTGAAGCTTTCTTT.

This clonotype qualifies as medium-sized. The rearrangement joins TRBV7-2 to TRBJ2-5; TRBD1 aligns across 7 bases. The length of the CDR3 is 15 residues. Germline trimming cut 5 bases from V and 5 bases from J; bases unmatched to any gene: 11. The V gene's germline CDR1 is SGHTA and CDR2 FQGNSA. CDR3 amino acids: CASSPRQGVEETQYF. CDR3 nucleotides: TGTGCCAGCAGCCCAAGACAGGGTGTCGAGGAGACCCAGTACTTC.

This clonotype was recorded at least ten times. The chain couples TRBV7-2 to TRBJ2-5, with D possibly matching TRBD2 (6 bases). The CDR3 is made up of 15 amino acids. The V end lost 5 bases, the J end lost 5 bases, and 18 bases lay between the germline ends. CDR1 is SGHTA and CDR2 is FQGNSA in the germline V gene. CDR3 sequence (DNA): TGTGCCAGCAGCCCGGGGACCTCCCGGGGGGAGACCCAGTACTTC. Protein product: CASSPGTSRGETQYF.

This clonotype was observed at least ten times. CDR3 loop: CASSQVFGQGNTEAFF. The CDR3 nucleotides read TGTGCCAGCAGCCAAGTCTTCGGACAGGGGAACACTGAAGCTTTCTTT. The chain recombines TRBV3-1 with TRBJ1-1, with 8 bases matching TRBD1. Unmatched junction bases numbered 5, after V lost 1 base and J lost 1 base. Germline loops: CDR1 LGHDT, CDR2 YNNKEL (reference sequence). CDR3 length: 16 residues.

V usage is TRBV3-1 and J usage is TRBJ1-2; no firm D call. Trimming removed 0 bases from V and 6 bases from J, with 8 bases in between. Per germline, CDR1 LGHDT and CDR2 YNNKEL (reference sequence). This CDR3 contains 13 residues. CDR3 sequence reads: CASSQEAGDGYTF. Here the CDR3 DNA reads TGTGCCAGCAGCCAAGAAGCCGGAGATGGCTACACCTTC.

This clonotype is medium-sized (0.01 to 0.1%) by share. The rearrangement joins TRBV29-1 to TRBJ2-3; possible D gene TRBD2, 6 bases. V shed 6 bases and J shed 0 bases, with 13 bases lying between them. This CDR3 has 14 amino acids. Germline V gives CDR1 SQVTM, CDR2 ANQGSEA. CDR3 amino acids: CSVETSMSTDTQYF. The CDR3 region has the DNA TGCAGCGTCGAAACTAGCATGAGCACAGATACGCAGTATTTT.

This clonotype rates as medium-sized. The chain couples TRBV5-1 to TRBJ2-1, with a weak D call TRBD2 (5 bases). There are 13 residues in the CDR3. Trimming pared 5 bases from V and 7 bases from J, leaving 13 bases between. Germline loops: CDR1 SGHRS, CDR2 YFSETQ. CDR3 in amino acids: CASSIVGVNEQFF. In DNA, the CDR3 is TGCGCCAGCAGTATAGTGGGAGTAAATGAGCAGTTCTTC.

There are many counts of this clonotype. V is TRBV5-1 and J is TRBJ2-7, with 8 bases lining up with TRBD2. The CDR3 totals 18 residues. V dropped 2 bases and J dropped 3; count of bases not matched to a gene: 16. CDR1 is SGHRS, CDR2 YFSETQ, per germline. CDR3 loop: CASSFKSLSGRGGYEQYF. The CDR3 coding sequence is TGCGCCAGCAGCTTTAAGTCTCTCAGCGGGAGAGGTGGCTACGAGCAGTACTTC.